A single sample is the source of the 25 T cell receptor beta chains below, sequenced in a study of Graves' ophthalmopathy and Graves' hyperthyroidism. From RNA, the CDR3 regions of TCR beta chains were amplified and sequenced. In the first round, RT-PCR was carried out with HTBI primers, and a multiplex PCR formed the second round. TCRdb processed the multiplex PCR reads anew with MiXCR; each CDR3 protein has one entry. The data contain around 51,000 distinct CDR3 sequences, over 45% of them seen just once; the ten biggest clones take up under 30%. Material for sequencing was peripheral blood. The receptors derive from an adult man with Graves' ophthalmopathy.

This clonotype was observed at least ten times. The V call is TRBV19, the J call TRBJ1-3; no clear D. The CDR3 length is 14 residues. The germline V gene encodes CDR1 LNHDA and CDR2 SQIVND (reference sequence). V dropped 3 bases and J dropped 0 bases, with 6 bases sitting between them. The CDR3 loop is CASSMMSSGNTIYF. Here the CDR3 DNA reads TGTGCCAGTAGTATGATGAGCTCTGGAAACACCATATATTTT.

In this sample, this clonotype turned up many times. This sequence joins TRBV4-1 and TRBJ2-2; 10 bases agree with TRBD2. Germline V lookup: CDR1 MGHRA, CDR2 YSYEKL. Losses at the gene ends were 3 bases for V and 6 bases for J; bases not matched to a gene: 7. The CDR3 sequence is 16 residues long. The CDR3 reads CASSHSGRAKSGELFF. In nucleotides, the CDR3 is TGCGCCAGCAGCCACAGCGGGAGGGCCAAATCCGGGGAGCTGTTTTTT.

This clonotype was seen at least ten times. The chain links TRBV12-3 or TRBV12-4 to TRBJ2-3, with D maybe TRBD2 (6 bases). The CDR3 has 15 residues. V shed 5 bases and J shed 2 bases, with 14 bases lying between them. Here the CDR3 DNA reads TGTGCCAGCAGTCGGGGACTTTTTTCCACAGATACGCAGTATTTT. Its protein is CASSRGLFSTDTQYF.

As regards this clonotype: This CDR3 is missing its conserved last phenylalanine or tryptophan, likely due to a read error. This chain uses TRBV7-3 with TRBJ2-2; D may be TRBD2 (7 bases). CDR1 SGHTA and CDR2 FQGTGA come from the germline V gene. This CDR3 is built from 15 residues. The V end was cut by 2 bases, the J end by 11 bases, with 18 bases between. CDR3 sequence reads: CASSLQGGGVGELFL. CDR3 DNA sequence: TGTGCCAGCAGCTTACAGGGAGGGGGTGTCGGTGAGCTGTTTCTT.

This clonotype is medium-sized by share. Here the CDR3 DNA reads TGTGCCACCAGTGATGGGTCGGGCCACCTGTTTTTT. This translates into CATSDGSGHLFF. The chain has TRBV24-1 and TRBJ1-4; D is unclear. V dropped 3 bases and J dropped 14 bases, with 12 bases sitting between them. There are 12 residues in the CDR3. Germline V lookup: CDR1 KGHDR, CDR2 SFDVKD.

The J gene is TRBJ2-7, the V gene TRBV5-1; D call uncertain. Looked up from germline, CDR1 is SGHRS and CDR2 is YFSETQ. The CDR3 covers 11 residues. V gave up 3 bases and J gave up 2 bases, with 3 bases separating them. DNA of the CDR3: TGCGCCAGCAGCTCCACCTACGAGCAGTACTTC. Translating it yields CASSSTYEQYF.

This clonotype was counted at least ten times. The chain uses TRBV14 and TRBJ2-5; tentatively, D is TRBD1 (5 bases). The CDR3 is 14 residues long. Looked up from germline, CDR1 is SGHDN and CDR2 is FVKESK. V was trimmed by 0 bases and J by 5 bases, leaving 10 bases between them. This CDR3 reads CASSQDQGWETQYF. In DNA, the CDR3 is TGTGCCAGCAGCCAAGACCAGGGATGGGAGACCCAGTACTTC.

This clonotype is labeled medium-sized. The chain uses TRBV7-6 and TRBJ2-3; the D gene could be TRBD1 or TRBD2 (5 bases each). V was shortened by 1 base and J by 4 bases, with 6 bases between the two germline ends. This CDR3 has 13 residues. From germline, CDR1 is SGHVS and CDR2 FNYEAQ. CDR3 sequence (DNA): TGTGCCAGCAGCTTAGGAGGGGCAGATACGCAGTATTTT. This encodes CASSLGGADTQYF.

A remark on this clonotype: Mismatch with germline at one junction end may stem from a read error. The chain uses TRBV7-3 and TRBJ2-3, with TRBD2 matching over 16 bases. CDR1 is SGHTA, CDR2 FQGTGA, per germline. The CDR3 loop spans 17 amino acids. The chain's CDR3 is CAGSSGLAGGGTDTQYF. Here the CDR3 DNA reads TGTGCCGGCAGCTCGGGACTAGCGGGAGGGGGCACAGATACGCAGTATTTT.

As to this clonotype: A much larger clone differs by one base, so this may be a read error. V is TRBV14 and J is TRBJ2-1; the D gene is possibly TRBD1 (6 bases). The CDR3 loop spans 13 amino acids. The V gene's germline CDR1 is SGHDN and CDR2 FVKESK. The CDR3 spells CASSQTRDNKQFF. CDR3 bases: TGTGCCAGCAGCCAAACTAGGGACAATAAGCAGTTCTTC.

This clonotype was seen many times. The J gene is TRBJ2-7, the V gene TRBV5-1, with 8 bases lining up with TRBD1. This CDR3 has 14 residues. Trimming cost V 5 bases and J 5 bases; bases outside gene matches: 9. Per germline, CDR1 SGHRS and CDR2 YFSETQ. CDR3 sequence (DNA): TGCGCCAGCAGTCCTTTCCAGGGGGCTGACGAGCAGTACTTC. It codes for CASSPFQGADEQYF.

The J gene is TRBJ2-4, the V gene TRBV19; TRBD1 aligns across 7 bases. The CDR3 contains 17 residues. Germline V CDR1 and CDR2: LNHDA, SQIVND (reference sequence). J lost 0 bases, V lost 5 bases, and 10 bases had no gene match. The CDR3 loop reads CASSFNPGQAAKNIQYF. The CDR3 nucleotides are TGTGCCAGTAGTTTCAACCCTGGACAGGCAGCCAAAAACATTCAGTACTTC.

This clonotype came up many times. The chain carries TRBV12-3 or TRBV12-4 and TRBJ2-3, with D perhaps TRBD1 (5 bases). V was clipped by 3 bases and J by 2 bases, with 9 bases between them. This CDR3 comprises 14 residues. CDR3 DNA: TGTGCCAGCAGTTTCGGACATTTCACAGATACGCAGTATTTT. It codes for CASSFGHFTDTQYF.

This clonotype was counted at least ten times. V gene TRBV5-8 combines with J gene TRBJ1-3; D is unclear. The CDR3 spans 16 residues. Trimming pared 3 bases from V and 0 bases from J, leaving 13 bases between. In germline, CDR1 is SGHTS, CDR2 YDEGEE. For the CDR3, the DNA is TGTGCCAGCAGCTCTGGACGCACCAACTCTGGAAACACCATATATTTT. Translating gives CASSSGRTNSGNTIYF.

Many counts were recorded for this clonotype. The gene calls are TRBV19 and TRBJ2-2; D remains unclear. The CDR3 runs 15 residues. Germline loops: CDR1 LNHDA, CDR2 SQIVND (reference sequence). The V end lost 4 bases, the J end lost 0 bases, and 9 bases lay between the germline ends. The CDR3 reads CASSTRAANTGELFF. CDR3 DNA: TGTGCCAGTAGTACCCGGGCAGCGAACACCGGGGAGCTGTTTTTT.

This clonotype occurred a few times. This rearrangement joins TRBV7-9 to TRBJ2-7; D not resolved. The ends were cut back, 1 base at V and 6 bases at J, with 4 bases in the middle. The CDR3 extends over 11 amino acids. The germline V gene has CDR1 SEHNR and CDR2 FQNEAQ (reference sequence). The CDR3: CASSLVGEQYF. The CDR3 DNA reads TGTGCCAGCAGCTTAGTTGGCGAGCAGTACTTC.

The chain couples TRBV2 to TRBJ1-5, with a tentative D call TRBD1 (5 bases). Germline CDR1 and CDR2: SNHLY and FYNNEI. There are 12 residues in the CDR3. Deletions cut 4 bases from V and 9 bases from J, with 10 bases between. The CDR3 DNA reads as TGTGCCAGCAGTGTAGGGGATGGGCCCCAGCATTTT. Translated, it gives CASSVGDGPQHF.

Concerning this clonotype itself: The CDR3 carries no conserved terminal phenylalanine or tryptophan, so it likely arises from a read error. Because the CDR3's place on the DNA is in doubt, the DNA is left out and the CDR3 is given as listed by TCRdb. This chain connects TRBV9 to TRBJ2-1; the D call in the table, TRBD2, was not verified against the DNA. Counting both end residues, the CDR3 totals 9 amino acids. Germline V gene lookup returns CDR1 SGDLS and CDR2 YYNGEE. The CDR3 reads CASSVRLAG.

This clonotype was seen ten or more times. The chain couples TRBV7-3 to TRBJ1-3; D is unresolved. The CDR3 runs 14 residues. The V and J ends lost 1 base and 4 bases respectively, with 8 bases between them. Germline assignment: CDR1 SGHTA and CDR2 FQGTGA. This CDR3 reads CASSLKGGGNTIYF. CDR3 DNA sequence: TGTGCCAGCAGCTTAAAGGGTGGAGGAAACACCATATATTTT.

In its sample, this clonotype was seen many times. V usage is TRBV2 and J usage is TRBJ1-1, with TRBD1 identical over 9 bases. CDR1 SNHLY and CDR2 FYNNEI come from the germline V gene. J gave up 6 bases and V 1 base, and 3 bases lay outside the gene matches. This CDR3 is 14 amino acids long. The CDR3 bases are TGTGCCAGCAGTGAAGTAGACAGGGGGGCTGAAGCTTTCTTT. Encoded protein: CASSEVDRGAEAFF.

This chain connects TRBV5-5 to TRBJ1-5, with D perhaps matching TRBD1 (5 bases). With 7 bases removed from V and 13 bases from J, the gap between germline ends came to 21 bases. The CDR3 spans 13 residues. The germline CDR1 and CDR2 sequences are SGHKS and YYEKEE (reference sequence). The CDR3 DNA reads TGTGCCAGCGCTCAAGGGGAGCGGAGCTGGCAGCATTTT. This encodes CASAQGERSWQHF.

This clonotype was detected many times. The chain couples TRBV4-2 to TRBJ2-6; TRBD1 matches at 7 bases. The CDR3 is 19 amino acids. The J segment lost 0 bases and the V segment lost 1 base, leaving 9 bases of the junction unmatched. Per germline, CDR1 LGHNA and CDR2 YNFKEQ. Here the CDR3 reads CASSQGLAGGISGANVLTF. The CDR3 DNA reads TGTGCCAGCAGCCAAGGTTTGGCAGGGGGAATCTCTGGGGCCAACGTCCTGACTTTC.

This clonotype was found many times. The CDR3 region is CASSLRQGRDNSPLHF. CDR3 DNA sequence: TGCGCCAGCAGCCTCCGACAGGGAAGGGATAATTCACCCCTCCACTTT. V is TRBV4-1 and J is TRBJ1-6; 7 bases agree with TRBD1. CDR1 and CDR2 from the germline V gene are MGHRA and YSYEKL. The trim removed 4 bases at V and 5 bases at J, leaving 8 bases unmatched. This CDR3 has 16 amino acids.

This clonotype was counted at least ten times. The J gene is TRBJ2-7, the V gene TRBV28; D unclear. V was shortened by 5 bases and J by 5 bases, with 13 bases between the two germline ends. The CDR3 has 13 amino acids. The germline V gene has CDR1 MDHEN and CDR2 SYDVKM. CDR3 sequence reads: CASSPLQVNEQYF. CDR3 in DNA: TGTGCCAGCAGTCCCCTTCAGGTGAACGAGCAGTACTTC.

With regard to this clonotype: Mismatch with germline at one junction end may stem from a read error. This chain connects TRBV9 to TRBJ2-7, with D possibly TRBD2 on 5 matching bases. Germline CDR1 and CDR2: SGDLS and YYNGEE. The CDR3 loop spans 13 amino acids. The CDR3 loop is CASSAVMSGELYF. Here the CDR3 DNA reads TGTGCCAGCAGCGCGGTTATGTCCGGGGAGCTGTACTTC.